This passage covers 3 T cell receptor beta chains from one sample sequenced in a study of cytomegalovirus exposure and HLA in healthy donors. Vbeta (60) and Jbeta (13) primers were used in the PCR. Produced via immunoSEQ multiplex PCR; TCRdb's table is partial and in-frame only. The repertoire consists of 100,000 to 150,000 clones, with approximately 78% occurring once and the leading ten covering about 1%. Sequenced material: PBMCs. Receptor source: a woman in her 30s in good health and CMV-seronegative.

This chain links TRBV7-8 with TRBJ1-6; D gene ambiguous. This CDR3 is built from 19 residues. V was shortened by 7 bases and J by 11 bases, with 33 bases between the two germline ends. Germline CDR1 reads SGHVS; CDR2 reads FQNEAQ. CDR3 residues: CASTTPGFRNYPGFPPLHF. The DNA of the CDR3 is TGTGCCAGCACCACTCCCGGTTTCAGGAATTATCCTGGATTTCCACCCCTCCACTTT.

The chain couples TRBV11-2 to TRBJ2-3; D possibly corresponds to TRBD2 (5 bases). Trimming removed 2 bases from V and 4 bases from J, with 13 bases in between. Germline loops: CDR1 SGHAT, CDR2 FQNNGV. The CDR3 totals 15 residues. For the CDR3, the DNA is TGTGCCAGCAGCTTATTCCGGGGAGCGGCAGATACGCAGTATTTT. Translating gives CASSLFRGAADTQYF. The full variable domain, with the rest looked up from reference TRBV11-2 and TRBJ2-3, is EAGVAQSPRYKIIEKRQSVAFWCNPISGHATLYWYQQILGQGPKLLIQFQNNGVVDDSQLPKDRFSAERLKGVDSTLKIQPAKLEDSAVYLCASSLFRGAADTQYFGPGTRLTVL.

This clone was counted between two and nine times. The V gene is TRBV7-9, the J gene TRBJ2-1, with D unresolved. The germline CDR1 and CDR2 sequences are SEHNR and FQNEAQ (reference sequence). The length of the CDR3 is 13 residues. Trimming took off 1 base at V and 9 bases at J, with 10 bases between the two ends. CDR3 residues: CASSLDTSPEQFF. In DNA, the CDR3 is TGTGCCAGCAGCTTAGACACGTCCCCTGAGCAGTTCTTC.